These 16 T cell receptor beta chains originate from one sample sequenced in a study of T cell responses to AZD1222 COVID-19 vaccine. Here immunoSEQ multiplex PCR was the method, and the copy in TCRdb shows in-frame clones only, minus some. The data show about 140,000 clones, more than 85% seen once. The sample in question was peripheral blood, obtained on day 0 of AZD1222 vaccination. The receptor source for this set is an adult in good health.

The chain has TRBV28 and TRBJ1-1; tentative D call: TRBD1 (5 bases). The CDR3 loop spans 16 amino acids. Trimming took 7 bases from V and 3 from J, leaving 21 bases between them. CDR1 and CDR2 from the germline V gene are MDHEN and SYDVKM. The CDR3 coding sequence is TGTGCCAGCACCTACTTGACAGCCCCGTGGGACACTGAAGCTTTCTTT. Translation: CASTYLTAPWDTEAFF.

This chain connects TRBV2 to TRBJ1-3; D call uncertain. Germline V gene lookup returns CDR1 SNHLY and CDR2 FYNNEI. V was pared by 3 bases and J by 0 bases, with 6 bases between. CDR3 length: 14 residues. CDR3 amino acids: CASSEVRSGNTIYF. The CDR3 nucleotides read TGTGCCAGCAGTGAGGTGCGCTCTGGAAACACCATATATTTT.

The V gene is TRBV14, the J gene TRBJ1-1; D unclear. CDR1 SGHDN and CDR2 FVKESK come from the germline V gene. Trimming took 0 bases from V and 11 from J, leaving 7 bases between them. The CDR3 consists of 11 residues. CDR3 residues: CASSQDLYAFF. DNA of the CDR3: TGTGCCAGCAGCCAAGATCTGTACGCTTTCTTT.

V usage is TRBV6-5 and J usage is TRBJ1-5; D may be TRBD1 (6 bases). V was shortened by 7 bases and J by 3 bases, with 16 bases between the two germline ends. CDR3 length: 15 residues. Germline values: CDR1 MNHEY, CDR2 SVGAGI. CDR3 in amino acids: CASKARTETNQPQHF. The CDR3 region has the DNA TGTGCCAGCAAAGCCCGGACAGAAACCAATCAGCCCCAGCATTTT.

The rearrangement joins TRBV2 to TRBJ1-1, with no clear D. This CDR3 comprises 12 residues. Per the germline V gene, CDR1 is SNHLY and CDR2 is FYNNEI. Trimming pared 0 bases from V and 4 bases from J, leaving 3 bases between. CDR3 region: CASSEAPTEAFF. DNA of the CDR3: TGTGCCAGCAGTGAAGCGCCCACTGAAGCTTTCTTT. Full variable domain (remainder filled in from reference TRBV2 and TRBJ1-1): EPEVTQTPSHQVTQMGQEVILRCVPISNHLYFYWYRQILGQKVEFLVSFYNNEISEKSEIFDDQFSVERPDGSNFTLKIRSTKLEDSAMYFCASSEAPTEAFFGQGTRLTVV.

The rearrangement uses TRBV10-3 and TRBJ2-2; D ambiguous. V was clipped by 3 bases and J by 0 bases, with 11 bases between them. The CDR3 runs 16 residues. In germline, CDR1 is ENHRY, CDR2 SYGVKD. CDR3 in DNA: TGTGCCATCAGTGAAAAACAGCTAGCGAACACCGGGGAGCTGTTTTTT. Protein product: CAISEKQLANTGELFF.

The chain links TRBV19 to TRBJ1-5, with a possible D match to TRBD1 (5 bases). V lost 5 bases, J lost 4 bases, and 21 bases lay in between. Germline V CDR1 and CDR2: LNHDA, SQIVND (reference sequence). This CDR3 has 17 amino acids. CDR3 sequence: CASSPAPGQGTNQPQHF. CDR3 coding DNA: TGTGCCAGTAGTCCTGCCCCGGGTCAGGGTACTAATCAGCCCCAGCATTTT.

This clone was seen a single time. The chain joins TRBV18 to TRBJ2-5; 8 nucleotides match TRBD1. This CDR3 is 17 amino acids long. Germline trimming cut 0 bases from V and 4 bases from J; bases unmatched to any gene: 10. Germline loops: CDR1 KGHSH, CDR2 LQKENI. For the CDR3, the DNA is TGTGCCAGCTCACCACCAAGTGGCGGACAGGGTGGAGAGACCCAGTACTTC. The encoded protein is CASSPPSGGQGGETQYF.

CDR3 sequence: CASSFGTGNTGELFF. CDR3 DNA sequence: TGTGCCAGCAGCTTTGGGACAGGGAACACCGGGGAGCTGTTTTTT. This rearrangement joins TRBV5-6 to TRBJ2-2; 8 bases align to TRBD1. The CDR3 extends over 15 amino acids. Trimming removed 2 bases from V and 1 base from J; junction bases left unmatched: 1. CDR1 and CDR2 from the germline V gene are SGHDT and YYEEEE.

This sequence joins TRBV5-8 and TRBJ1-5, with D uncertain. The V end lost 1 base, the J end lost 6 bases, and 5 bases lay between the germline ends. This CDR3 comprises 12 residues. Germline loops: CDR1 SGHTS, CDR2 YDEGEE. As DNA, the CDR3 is TGTGCCAGCAGCTTGCGGGGTCAGCCCCAGCATTTT. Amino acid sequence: CASSLRGQPQHF.

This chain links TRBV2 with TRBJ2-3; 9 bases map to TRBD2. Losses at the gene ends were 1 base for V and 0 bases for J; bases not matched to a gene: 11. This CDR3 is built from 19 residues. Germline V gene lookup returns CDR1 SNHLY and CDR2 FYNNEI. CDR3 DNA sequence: TGTGCCAGCAGTGAAGTGAGTAGCGGGGGAGCAACTAGCACAGATACGCAGTATTTT. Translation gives CASSEVSSGGATSTDTQYF.

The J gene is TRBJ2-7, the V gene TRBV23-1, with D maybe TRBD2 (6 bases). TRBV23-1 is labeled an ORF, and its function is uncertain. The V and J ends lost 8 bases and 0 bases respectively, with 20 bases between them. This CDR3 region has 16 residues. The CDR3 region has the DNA TGCGCCAGCTTTAACCGGGACTCCGGATACTCCTACGAGCAGTACTTC. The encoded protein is CASFNRDSGYSYEQYF.

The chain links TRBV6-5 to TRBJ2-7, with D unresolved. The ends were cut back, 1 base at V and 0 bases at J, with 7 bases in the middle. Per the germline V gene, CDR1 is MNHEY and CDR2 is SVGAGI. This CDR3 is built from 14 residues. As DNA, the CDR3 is TGTGCCAGCAGTTACTTACAGAACTCCTACGAGCAGTACTTC. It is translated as CASSYLQNSYEQYF.

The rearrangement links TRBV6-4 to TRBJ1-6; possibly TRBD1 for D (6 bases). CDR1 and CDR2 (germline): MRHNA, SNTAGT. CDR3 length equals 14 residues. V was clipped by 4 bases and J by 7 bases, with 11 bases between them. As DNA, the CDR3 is TGTGCCAGCAGTGGCGGACAGCCAAATTCACCCCTCCACTTT. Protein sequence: CASSGGQPNSPLHF.

The CDR3 DNA sequence: TGTGCCAGCAGCTCCTCGGCCCTTAGCACAGATACGCAGTATTTT. It is translated as CASSSSALSTDTQYF. The chain links TRBV7-2 to TRBJ2-3, with D hard to call. Trimming removed 4 bases from V and 0 bases from J, with 11 bases in between. CDR1 is SGHTA and CDR2 is FQGNSA in the germline V gene. The CDR3 runs to 15 residues.

CDR3: CASSRKGDTEAFF. The DNA of the CDR3 is TGTGCCAGCTCCCGGAAGGGGGACACTGAAGCTTTCTTT. The chain has TRBV18 and TRBJ1-1, with a weak D call TRBD1 (6 bases). Germline values: CDR1 KGHSH, CDR2 LQKENI. This CDR3 spans 13 amino acids. Trimming pared 6 bases from V and 3 bases from J, leaving 11 bases between.